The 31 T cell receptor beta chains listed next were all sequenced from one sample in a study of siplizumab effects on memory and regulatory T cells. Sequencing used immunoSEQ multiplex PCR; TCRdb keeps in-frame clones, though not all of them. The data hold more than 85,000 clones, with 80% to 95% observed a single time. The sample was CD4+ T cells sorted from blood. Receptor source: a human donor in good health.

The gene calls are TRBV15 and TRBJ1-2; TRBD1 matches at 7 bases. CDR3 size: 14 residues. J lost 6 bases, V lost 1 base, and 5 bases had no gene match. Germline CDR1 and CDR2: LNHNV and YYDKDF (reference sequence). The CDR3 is CATSRGRQGDGYTF. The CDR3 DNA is TGTGCCACCAGCAGAGGCCGGCAGGGGGATGGCTACACCTTC.

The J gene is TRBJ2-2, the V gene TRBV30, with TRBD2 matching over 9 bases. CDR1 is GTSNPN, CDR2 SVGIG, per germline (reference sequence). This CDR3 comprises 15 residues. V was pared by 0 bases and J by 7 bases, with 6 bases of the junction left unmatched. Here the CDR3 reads CAWSVTSGANGELFF. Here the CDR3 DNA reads TGTGCCTGGAGTGTGACTAGCGGTGCTAACGGGGAGCTGTTTTTT.

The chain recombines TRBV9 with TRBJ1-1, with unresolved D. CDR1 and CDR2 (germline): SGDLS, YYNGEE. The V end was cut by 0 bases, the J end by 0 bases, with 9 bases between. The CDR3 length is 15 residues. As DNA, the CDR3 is TGTGCCAGCAGCGTAGGACCGAGCGTGAACACTGAAGCTTTCTTT. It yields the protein CASSVGPSVNTEAFF.

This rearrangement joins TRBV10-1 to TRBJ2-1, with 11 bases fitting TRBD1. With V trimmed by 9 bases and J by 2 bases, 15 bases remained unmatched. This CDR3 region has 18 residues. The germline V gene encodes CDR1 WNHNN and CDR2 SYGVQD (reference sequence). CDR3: CASTSGPGTGGTYNEQFF. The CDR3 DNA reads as TGCGCCAGTACCTCGGGGCCCGGGACAGGGGGGACCTACAATGAGCAGTTCTTC.

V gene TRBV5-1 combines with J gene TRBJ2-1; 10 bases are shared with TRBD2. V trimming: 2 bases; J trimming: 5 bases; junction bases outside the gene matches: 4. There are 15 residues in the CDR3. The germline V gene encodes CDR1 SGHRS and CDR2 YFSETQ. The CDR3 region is CASSLSGRDHNEQFF. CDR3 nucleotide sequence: TGCGCCAGCAGCTTAAGCGGGAGGGACCACAATGAGCAGTTCTTC.

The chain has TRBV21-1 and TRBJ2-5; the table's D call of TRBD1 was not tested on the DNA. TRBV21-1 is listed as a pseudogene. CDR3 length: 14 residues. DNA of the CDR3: TGTGCCAGAGACCCGGGACAGGGAGAAGAGACCCAGTACTTC. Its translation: CARDPGQGEETQYF.

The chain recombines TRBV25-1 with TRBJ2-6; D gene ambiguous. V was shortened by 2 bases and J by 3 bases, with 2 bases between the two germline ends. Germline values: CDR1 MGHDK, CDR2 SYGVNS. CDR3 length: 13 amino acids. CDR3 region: CASSEGGANVLTF. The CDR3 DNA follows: TGTGCCAGCAGTGAAGGTGGGGCCAACGTCCTGACTTTC.

The CDR3 is CASSQTRWNTEAFF. The CDR3 DNA follows: TGTGCCAGCAGCCAGACTAGATGGAACACTGAAGCTTTCTTT. This sequence joins TRBV6-1 and TRBJ1-1; no reliable D call. Germline loops: CDR1 MNHNS, CDR2 SASEGT. Trimming shortened V by 6 bases and J by 1 base, and 12 bases separated the two germline ends. The CDR3 runs to 14 residues.

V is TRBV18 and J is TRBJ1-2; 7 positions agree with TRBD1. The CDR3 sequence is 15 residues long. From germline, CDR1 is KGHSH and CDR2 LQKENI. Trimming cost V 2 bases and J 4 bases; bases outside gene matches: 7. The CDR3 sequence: CASSPSSGTVYGYTF. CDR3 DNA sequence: TGTGCCAGCTCACCATCTTCCGGGACAGTCTATGGCTACACCTTC.

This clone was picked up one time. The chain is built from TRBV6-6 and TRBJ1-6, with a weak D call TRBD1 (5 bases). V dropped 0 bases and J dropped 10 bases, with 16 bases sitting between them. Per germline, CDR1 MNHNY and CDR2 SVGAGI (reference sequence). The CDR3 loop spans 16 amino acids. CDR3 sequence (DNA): TGTGCCAGCAGTTACTCGAACGCCGGGGGTGGCTCACCCCTCCACTTT. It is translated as CASSYSNAGGGSPLHF.

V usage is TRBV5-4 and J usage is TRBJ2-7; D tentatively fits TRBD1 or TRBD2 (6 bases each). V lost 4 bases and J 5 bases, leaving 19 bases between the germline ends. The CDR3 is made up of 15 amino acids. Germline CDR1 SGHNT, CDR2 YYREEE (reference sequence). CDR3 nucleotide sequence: TGTGCCAGCAGCCAAGAGGCTGTAAGGGGGGACGAGCAGTACTTC. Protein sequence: CASSQEAVRGDEQYF.

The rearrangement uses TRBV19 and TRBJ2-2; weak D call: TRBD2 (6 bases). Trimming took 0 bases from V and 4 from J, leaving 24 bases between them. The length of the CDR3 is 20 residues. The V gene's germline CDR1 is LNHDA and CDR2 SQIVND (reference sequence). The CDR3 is CASSIEDGGWSRRRTGELFF. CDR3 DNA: TGTGCCAGTAGTATAGAAGACGGGGGATGGTCACGTCGTCGCACCGGGGAGCTGTTTTTT.

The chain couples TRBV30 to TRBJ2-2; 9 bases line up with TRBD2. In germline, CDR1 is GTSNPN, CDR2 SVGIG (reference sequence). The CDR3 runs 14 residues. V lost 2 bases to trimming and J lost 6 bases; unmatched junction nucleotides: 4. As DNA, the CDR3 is TGTGCCTGGAGTAGCGGGGGGTATTCCGGGGAGCTGTTTTTT. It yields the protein CAWSSGGYSGELFF.

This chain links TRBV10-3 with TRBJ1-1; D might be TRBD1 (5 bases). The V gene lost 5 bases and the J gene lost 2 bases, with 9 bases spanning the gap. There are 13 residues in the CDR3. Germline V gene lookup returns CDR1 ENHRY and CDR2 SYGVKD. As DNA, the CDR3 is TGTGCCATCAGTAGACAGATAAACACTGAAGCTTTCTTT. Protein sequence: CAISRQINTEAFF.

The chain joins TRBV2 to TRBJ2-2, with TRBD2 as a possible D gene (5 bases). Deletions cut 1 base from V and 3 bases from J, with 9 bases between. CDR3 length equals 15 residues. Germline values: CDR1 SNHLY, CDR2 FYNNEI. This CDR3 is CASSEVRADTGELFF. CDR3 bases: TGTGCCAGCAGTGAAGTGAGGGCGGACACCGGGGAGCTGTTTTTT.

In DNA, the CDR3 is TGTGCCAGCAGCCAAGAAGGGGGATTCCTTGAAAAACTGTTTTTT. It codes for CASSQEGGFLEKLFF. This chain connects TRBV4-2 to TRBJ1-4, with a weak D call TRBD1 (6 bases). Germline-derived CDR1 and CDR2 are LGHNA and YNFKEQ. Trimming left V 0 bases short and J 7 bases short, with 12 bases between. The CDR3 runs 15 residues.

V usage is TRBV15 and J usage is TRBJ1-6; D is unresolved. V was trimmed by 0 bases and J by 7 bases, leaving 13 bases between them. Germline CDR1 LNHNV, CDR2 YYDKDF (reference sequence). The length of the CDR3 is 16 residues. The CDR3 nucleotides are TGTGCCACCAGCAGAGATGGCGGGCGATTCAATTCACCCCTCCACTTT. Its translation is CATSRDGGRFNSPLHF. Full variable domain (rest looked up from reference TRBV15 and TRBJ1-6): DAMVIQNPRYQVTQFGKPVTLSCSQTLNHNVMYWYQQKSSQAPKLLFHYYDKDFNNEADTPDNFQSRRPNTSFCFLDIRSPGLGDTAMYLCATSRDGGRFNSPLHFGNGTRLTVT.

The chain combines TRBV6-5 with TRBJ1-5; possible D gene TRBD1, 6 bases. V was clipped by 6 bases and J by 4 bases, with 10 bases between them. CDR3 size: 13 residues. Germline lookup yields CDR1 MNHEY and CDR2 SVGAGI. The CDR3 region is CASSRDKNQPQHF. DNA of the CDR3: TGTGCCAGCAGCCGGGACAAGAATCAGCCCCAGCATTTT.

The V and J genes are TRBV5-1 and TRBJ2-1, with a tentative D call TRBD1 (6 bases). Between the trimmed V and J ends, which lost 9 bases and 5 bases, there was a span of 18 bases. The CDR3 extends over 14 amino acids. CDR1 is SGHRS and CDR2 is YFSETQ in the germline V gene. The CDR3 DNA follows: TGCGCCACCAGAGAGACAGGTAGCCACAATGAGCAGTTCTTC. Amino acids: CATRETGSHNEQFF.

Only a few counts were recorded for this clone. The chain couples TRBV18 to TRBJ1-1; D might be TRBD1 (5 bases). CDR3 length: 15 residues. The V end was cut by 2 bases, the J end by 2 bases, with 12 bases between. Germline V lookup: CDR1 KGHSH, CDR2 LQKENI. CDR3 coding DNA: TGTGCCAGCTCACCAAGTGGGACGATAAACACTGAAGCTTTCTTT. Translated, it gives CASSPSGTINTEAFF.

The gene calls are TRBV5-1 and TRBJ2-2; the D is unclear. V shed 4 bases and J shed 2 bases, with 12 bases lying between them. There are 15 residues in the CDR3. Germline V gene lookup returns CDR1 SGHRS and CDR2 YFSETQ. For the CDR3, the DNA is TGCGCCAGCAGCCTAGGGATTGTAAACACCGGGGAGCTGTTTTTT. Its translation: CASSLGIVNTGELFF.

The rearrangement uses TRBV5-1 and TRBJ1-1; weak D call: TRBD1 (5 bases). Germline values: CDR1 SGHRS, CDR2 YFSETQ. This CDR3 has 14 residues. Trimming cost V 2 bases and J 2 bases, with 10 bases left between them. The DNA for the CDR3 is TGCGCCAGCAGCTTTGGACAAAAAAACACTGAAGCTTTCTTT. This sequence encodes CASSFGQKNTEAFF.

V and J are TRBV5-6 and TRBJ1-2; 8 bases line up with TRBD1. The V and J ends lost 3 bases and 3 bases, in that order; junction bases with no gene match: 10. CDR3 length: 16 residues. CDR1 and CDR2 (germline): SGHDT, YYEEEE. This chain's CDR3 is CASSSTGTGPDYGYTF. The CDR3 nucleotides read TGTGCCAGCAGCTCCACCGGGACAGGACCTGACTATGGCTACACCTTC.

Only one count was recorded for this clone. The CDR3 loop reads CASSQRWAGAGRNSDNEQFF. For the CDR3, the DNA is TGCGCCAGCAGCCAAAGGTGGGCAGGGGCCGGGCGGAACTCAGACAATGAGCAGTTCTTC. The gene calls are TRBV4-1 and TRBJ2-1; perhaps TRBD1 as D (6 bases). This CDR3 is built from 20 residues. V dropped 2 bases and J dropped 5 bases, with 28 bases sitting between them. Germline CDR1 is MGHRA and CDR2 is YSYEKL.

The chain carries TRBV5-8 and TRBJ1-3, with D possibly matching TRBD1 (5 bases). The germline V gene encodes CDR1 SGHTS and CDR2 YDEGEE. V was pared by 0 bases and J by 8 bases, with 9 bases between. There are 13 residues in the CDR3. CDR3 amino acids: CASSLAGPDTIYF. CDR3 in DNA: TGTGCCAGCAGCTTGGCAGGGCCGGACACCATATATTTT.

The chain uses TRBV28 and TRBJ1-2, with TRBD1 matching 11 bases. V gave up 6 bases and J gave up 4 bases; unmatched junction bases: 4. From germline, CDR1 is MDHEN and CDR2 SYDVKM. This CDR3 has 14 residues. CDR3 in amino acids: CASRRTGGPYGYTF. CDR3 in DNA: TGTGCCAGCAGGAGGACAGGGGGCCCCTATGGCTACACCTTC.

CDR3 sequence: CASSSRLGDYGYTF. In nucleotides, the CDR3 is TGTGCCAGCAGTTCTCGACTGGGGGACTATGGCTACACCTTC. The chain has TRBV6-5 and TRBJ1-2; tentative D call: TRBD1 (5 bases). V gave up 4 bases and J gave up 3 bases, with 12 bases separating them. Looked up from germline, CDR1 is MNHEY and CDR2 is SVGAGI. This CDR3 is 14 amino acids long.

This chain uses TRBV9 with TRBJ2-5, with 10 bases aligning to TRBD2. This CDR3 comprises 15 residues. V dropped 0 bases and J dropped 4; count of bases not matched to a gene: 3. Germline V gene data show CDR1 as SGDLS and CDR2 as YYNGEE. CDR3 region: CASSVGTSGLETQYF. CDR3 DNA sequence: TGTGCCAGCAGCGTAGGGACTAGCGGTTTAGAGACCCAGTACTTC.

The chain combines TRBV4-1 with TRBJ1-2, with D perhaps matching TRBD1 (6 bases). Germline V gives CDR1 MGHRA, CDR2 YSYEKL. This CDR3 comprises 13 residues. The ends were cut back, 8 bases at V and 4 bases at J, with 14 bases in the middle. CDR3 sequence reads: CASWGGPIYGYTF. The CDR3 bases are TGCGCCAGCTGGGGGGGGCCTATCTATGGCTACACCTTC.

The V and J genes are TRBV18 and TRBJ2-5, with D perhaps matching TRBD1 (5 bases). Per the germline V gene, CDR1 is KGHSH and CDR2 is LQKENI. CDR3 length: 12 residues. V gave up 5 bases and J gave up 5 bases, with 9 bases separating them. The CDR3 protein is CASSSRQETQYF. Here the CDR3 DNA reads TGTGCCAGCTCATCCCGACAGGAGACCCAGTACTTC. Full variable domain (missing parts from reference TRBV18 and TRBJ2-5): NAGVMQNPRHLVRRRGQEARLRCSPMKGHSHVYWYRQLPEEGLKFMVYLQKENIIDESGMPKERFSAEFPKEGPSILRIQQVVRGDSAAYFCASSSRQETQYFGPGTRLLVL.

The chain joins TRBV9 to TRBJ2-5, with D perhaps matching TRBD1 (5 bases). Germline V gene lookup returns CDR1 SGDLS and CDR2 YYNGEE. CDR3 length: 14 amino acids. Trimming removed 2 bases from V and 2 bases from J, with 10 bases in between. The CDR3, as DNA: TGTGCCAGCAGCGTCAGGCAGGGACAAGAGACCCAGTACTTC. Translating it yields CASSVRQGQETQYF.